This T cell receptor (beta chain) was found in a study of PD-1 blockade in classical Hodgkin lymphoma. Produced via immunoSEQ multiplex PCR; TCRdb's table is partial and in-frame only. Among about 96,000 clones listed, about 93% were seen once. Broader study findings: Whoever responded completely had baseline diversity much like that seen in newly diagnosed patients. The authors excluded patients who started nivolumab under 1 year after ASCT.

V lost 2 bases to trimming and J lost 7 bases; unmatched junction nucleotides: 5. Germline V gene data show CDR1 as WSHSY and CDR2 as SAAADI. The CDR3 runs to 14 residues. Points on this clone: Antigen: not known.

Time point meaning: cycle 4 day 1 (C4D1), after about 6 weeks of nivolumab. Every patient had relapsed following autologous stem cell transplantation, and cohorts differed in brentuximab vedotin exposure. This chain uses TRBV10-2 with TRBJ2-7; 10 bases map to TRBD2. This clonotype was sampled from a human donor with classical Hodgkin lymphoma. The source was peripheral blood mononuclear cells (PBMCs), collected before the fourth cycle of nivolumab. The CDR3 DNA is TGCGCCAGCAGTGAGACTAGCGGGGTGAGGGAGCAGTACTTC. As protein: CASSETSGVREQYF.